This T cell receptor (beta chain) appears in the sequencing data of a study of Ad26.COV2.S vaccination and SARS-CoV-2 variants. Study-level results: Those who received the vaccine showed greater spike-specific TCR breadth than those given placebo. An underestimation of total T cell responses may have resulted from the TCR breadth and depth analyses. Participants given vaccine showed non-spike TCR breadth similar to that of placebo recipients.

As for this clone: Its antigen is unknown. This sample includes further DNA sequences coding for the same CDR3.

TCRdb's table, derived via immunoSEQ multiplex PCR, lists solely in-frame clones and lacks some. Of under 150,000 clones in the sample, just over 85% are singletons; the top ten hold 5%. The sample consisted of peripheral blood, taken after recovery from COVID-19. The receptor was isolated from a human donor who had recovered from COVID-19.

The CDR3 spells CASSLGGPGTGELFF. As DNA, the CDR3 is TGTGCCAGCAGCTTAGGAGGGCCAGGGACCGGGGAGCTGTTTTTT. The chain carries TRBV5-5 and TRBJ2-2, with D tentatively TRBD2 (6 bases). This CDR3 is built from 15 residues. Trimming left V 2 bases short and J 5 bases short, with 13 bases between. The germline gives CDR1 SGHKS, CDR2 YYEKEE (reference sequence).